This TCR beta chain was documented in a study of identical twins. This clonotype has only a few counts. Its antigen is not known. This CDR3 region has 13 residues. The V and J ends lost 4 bases and 5 bases respectively, with 6 bases between them. Looked up from germline, CDR1 is LGHDT and CDR2 is YNNKEL (reference sequence). TCRdb fed the 5' RACE reads into MiXCR, producing one record per CDR3 protein. This table has about 520,000 distinct CDR3 sequences, roughly a fifth appearing once. Findings and limits, study-wide: Models predicted less out-of-frame TCR alpha sharing in monozygotic twins than was found.

The same sample was also studied in work on T cells expressing NK-cell markers. This second study says: In more than five donors, dominant CD3+CD56+NKG2C+ clonotypes ranked among the top 10 CD8+ clonotypes.

The specimen was CD4+ T cells sorted from blood. The sequence derives from a woman under 30 in good health. The chain couples TRBV3-1 to TRBJ2-6; D call uncertain. The CDR3 DNA is TGTGCCAGCAGCCCCAACTGGGCCAACGTCCTGACTTTC. It translates to CASSPNWANVLTF. The complete variable domain, with remaining parts taken from reference TRBV3-1 and TRBJ2-6, reads DTAVSQTPKYLVTQMGNDKSIKCEQNLGHDTMYWYKQDSKKFLKIMFSYNNKELIINETVPNRFSPKSPDKAHLNLHINSLELGDSAVYFCASSPNWANVLTFGAGSRLTVL.